This T cell receptor (beta chain) was recovered during a study of vaccination and CD4 T cells after COVID-19. Study at large: The cells in question were stimulated using overlapping spike peptides derived from SARS-CoV-2, HCoV-NL63, HCoV-OC43 and HCoV-229E. Study conclusions and caveats: Within the convalescent patients, spike mono-reactivity was found in 304 of 307 vaccine-specific clones.

Sequenced with the Oncomine TCR Beta short-read assay was DNA taken from cultured CD4+ T cells. After culture, CD4+ T cells served as the source for genomic DNA extraction. Each CDR3 protein gets one entry after TCRdb re-called the PCR reads with MiXCR. The sample has several thousand distinct CDR3 sequences; approximately 35% are singletons. The treatment was: roughly nine-day PBMC culture with coronavirus spike peptide pools or control peptides (ViraFEST assay). According to the study, CD4+ T cells from the unexposed donor were gathered ahead of the COVID-19 pandemic (2011-2018). After being plated at some 2 million per well, PBMCs were cultured with about 9.1 IU/ml IL-2 and about 10 ug/ml peptide pools. Fresh IL-2 medium replaced half the culture medium on days 3 and 7. On this clonotype: Its target is unknown.

This TCR was sampled from a human donor in good health. Input material: CD4+ T cells from blood, cultured in vitro.

The CDR3 protein is CSASHGDTQYF. The CDR3 region has the DNA TGCAGTGCTTCCCACGGAGATACGCAGTATTTT. The chain uses TRBV20-1 and TRBJ2-3; D remains ambiguous. CDR3 length: 11 residues. V was shortened by 5 bases and J by 5 bases, with 8 bases between the two germline ends. Per germline, CDR1 DFQATT and CDR2 SNEGSKA (reference sequence).